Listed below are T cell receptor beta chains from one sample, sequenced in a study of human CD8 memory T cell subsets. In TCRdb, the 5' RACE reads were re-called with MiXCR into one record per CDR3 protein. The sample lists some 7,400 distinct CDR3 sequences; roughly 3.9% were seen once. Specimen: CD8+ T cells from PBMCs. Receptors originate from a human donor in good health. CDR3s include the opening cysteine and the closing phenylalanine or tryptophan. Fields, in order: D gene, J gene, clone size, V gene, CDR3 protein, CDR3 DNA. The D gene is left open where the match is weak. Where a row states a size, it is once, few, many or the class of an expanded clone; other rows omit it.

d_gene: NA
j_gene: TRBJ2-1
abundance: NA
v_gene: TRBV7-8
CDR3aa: CASGAEQFF
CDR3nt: TGTGCCAGCGGAGCTGAGCAGTTCTTC

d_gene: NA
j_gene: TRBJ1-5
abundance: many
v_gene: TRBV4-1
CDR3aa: CASSQSESNQPQHF
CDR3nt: TGCGCCAGCAGCCAATCGGAGAGCAATCAGCCCCAGCATTTT

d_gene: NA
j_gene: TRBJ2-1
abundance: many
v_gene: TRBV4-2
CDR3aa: CASSQDSSGSYNEQFF
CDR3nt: TGTGCCAGCAGCCAAGATTCCAGCGGGTCCTACAATGAGCAGTTCTTC

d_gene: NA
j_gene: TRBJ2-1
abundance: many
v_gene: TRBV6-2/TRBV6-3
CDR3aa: CASSYFWGEQQYNEQFF
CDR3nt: TGTGCCAGCAGTTATTTTTGGGGAGAACAGCAATACAATGAGCAGTTCTTC

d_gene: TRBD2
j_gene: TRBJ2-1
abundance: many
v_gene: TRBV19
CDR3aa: CASSSGLADYNEQFF
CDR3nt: TGTGCCAGTAGTTCGGGACTAGCGGATTACAATGAGCAGTTCTTC

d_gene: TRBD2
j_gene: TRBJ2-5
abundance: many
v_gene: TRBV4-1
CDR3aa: CASSHRIRGEETQYF
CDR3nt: TGCGCCAGCAGCCATCGAATCCGGGGGGAAGAGACCCAGTACTTC

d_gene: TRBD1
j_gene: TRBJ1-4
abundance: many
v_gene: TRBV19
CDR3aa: CASSPRDSANEKLFF
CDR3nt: TGTGCCAGTAGTCCGAGGGACAGTGCTAATGAAAAACTGTTTTTT

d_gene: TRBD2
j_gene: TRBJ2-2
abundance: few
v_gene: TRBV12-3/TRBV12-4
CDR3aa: CANGRTSGLAGELFF
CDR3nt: TGTGCCAACGGGAGGACCTCAGGTCTGGCCGGGGAGCTGTTTTTT

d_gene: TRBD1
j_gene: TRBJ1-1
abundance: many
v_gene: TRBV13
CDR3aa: CASSLGTGGNTEAFF
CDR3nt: TGTGCCAGCAGCTTAGGGACAGGGGGGAACACTGAAGCTTTCTTT

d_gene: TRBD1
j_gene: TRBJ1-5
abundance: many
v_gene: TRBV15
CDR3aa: CATSFRQGIQPQHF
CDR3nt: TGTGCCACCAGCTTCAGACAGGGTATTCAGCCCCAGCATTTT